These 19 T cell receptor beta chains were all obtained from the same sample, sequenced in a study of identical twins. Using its own MiXCR run on the 5' RACE reads, TCRdb lists one record per CDR3 protein. The data contain 120,000 to 150,000 distinct CDR3 sequences, roughly 3.2% of them singletons. Specimen: memory T cells sorted from blood. Every receptor here comes from a man aged 18 to 30 in good health.

This clonotype was detected ten times or more. J is TRBJ1-5 and V is TRBV20-1; 9 positions agree with TRBD1. V lost 4 bases to trimming and J lost 2 bases; unmatched junction nucleotides: 3. Germline loops: CDR1 DFQATT, CDR2 SNEGSKA (reference sequence). CDR3 size: 14 residues. The CDR3 here is CSAKGQGGNQPQHF. CDR3 bases: TGCAGTGCTAAGGGACAGGGAGGCAATCAGCCCCAGCATTTT.

This clonotype was counted at least ten times. This chain joins TRBV15 and TRBJ2-5; D possibly corresponds to TRBD1 (6 bases). The CDR3 runs 15 residues. V lost 0 bases, J lost 6 bases, and 14 bases lay in between. Germline assignment: CDR1 LNHNV and CDR2 YYDKDF (reference sequence). CDR3 sequence: CATSREQGRGKTQYF. The CDR3 DNA reads TGTGCCACCAGCAGAGAACAGGGTAGGGGAAAGACCCAGTACTTC.

This chain joins TRBV19 and TRBJ2-1; 8 bases are a match to TRBD2. J gave up 5 bases and V 4 bases, and 7 bases lay outside the gene matches. The CDR3 consists of 15 residues. Per germline, CDR1 LNHDA and CDR2 SQIVND (reference sequence). The CDR3 region has the DNA TGTGCCAGTAGTACTTGGACTAGCCGGGACAATGAGCAGTTCTTC. Translating gives CASSTWTSRDNEQFF.

This clonotype has a count of ten or more. The chain uses TRBV5-1 and TRBJ2-2; no clear D. CDR1 SGHRS and CDR2 YFSETQ come from the germline V gene. The CDR3 runs 13 residues. V lost 5 bases and J lost 1, with 6 bases in between. Here the CDR3 DNA reads TGCGCCAGCAGGTCAGAGAACACCGGGGAGCTGTTTTTT. Protein product: CASRSENTGELFF.

In this sample, this clonotype turned up many times. The chain carries TRBV11-2 and TRBJ2-3, with D tentatively TRBD1 or TRBD2 (5 bases each). Germline V lookup: CDR1 SGHAT, CDR2 FQNNGV. The length of the CDR3 is 16 residues. V shed 5 bases and J shed 9 bases, with 24 bases lying between them. The CDR3 bases are TGTGCCAGCAGCAGCTTAAGGGGACGGACAACTAACACGCAGTATTTT. Translated, it gives CASSSLRGRTTNTQYF.

Many counts were recorded for this clonotype. CDR3 DNA: TGTGCCAGCAGTGAAGCCCCACGACGGGAAGATAGCAATCAGCCCCAGCATTTT. Translated: CASSEAPRREDSNQPQHF. This sequence joins TRBV6-1 and TRBJ1-5; D is undetermined. The germline CDR1 and CDR2 sequences are MNHNS and SASEGT. The CDR3 covers 18 residues. The V end was cut by 0 bases, the J end by 0 bases, with 15 bases between.

This clonotype was seen repeatedly, ten times or more. The gene calls are TRBV2 and TRBJ2-7; no reliable D call. From germline, CDR1 is SNHLY and CDR2 FYNNEI. The ends were cut back, 0 bases at V and 6 bases at J, with 9 bases in the middle. CDR3 length: 13 residues. The CDR3: CASSEASRGEQYV. CDR3 bases: TGTGCCAGCAGTGAAGCGAGTAGAGGCGAGCAGTACGTC.

This clonotype was detected many times. The chain is built from TRBV6-5 and TRBJ2-1; 12 positions agree with TRBD2. There are 15 residues in the CDR3. CDR1 is MNHEY and CDR2 is SVGAGI in the germline V gene. Germline trimming cut 2 bases from V and 6 bases from J; bases unmatched to any gene: 2. CDR3 in DNA: TGTGCCAGCAGTTACACTAGCGGGGGGATCAATGAGCAGTTCTTC. Amino acids: CASSYTSGGINEQFF.

Only a few counts were recorded for this clonotype. Relative to the germline gene, one junction end is altered; a read error may explain this. J is TRBJ2-5 and V is TRBV29-1; 9 nucleotides agree with TRBD2. Germline lookup yields CDR1 SQVTM and CDR2 ANQGSEA. The CDR3 has 16 amino acids. For the CDR3, the DNA is TGCAGCGTTGCCCGGGGTAGCGGGGGACCCCAAGGGACCCAGTACTTC. The encoded protein is CSVARGSGGPQGTQYF.

At least ten counts were recorded for this clonotype. The rearrangement uses TRBV20-1 and TRBJ2-1; 12 bases are a match to TRBD2. Germline assignment: CDR1 DFQATT and CDR2 SNEGSKA (reference sequence). This CDR3 is built from 16 residues. The V segment lost 0 bases and the J segment 5 bases; nucleotides outside the gene matches: 5. The CDR3: CSARDPRTSGDNEQFF. CDR3 nucleotides: TGCAGTGCTAGAGATCCGCGGACTAGCGGGGACAATGAGCAGTTCTTC.

This clonotype was counted at least ten times. The chain carries TRBV11-3 and TRBJ2-3; a weak D match, TRBD2 (6 bases). V lost 4 bases to trimming and J lost 4 bases, with 9 bases between them. Germline CDR1 SGHNT, CDR2 YENEEA. The CDR3 spans 13 residues. For the CDR3, the DNA is TGTGCCAGCAGCTGGGGGAGGTCAGATACGCAGTATTTT. It is translated as CASSWGRSDTQYF.

This clonotype occurred many times. CDR3 bases: TGCGCCAGCAGCTTGGTCTGGGACAAAGGCACTGAAGCTTTCTTT. Its translation: CASSLVWDKGTEAFF. V gene TRBV5-1 combines with J gene TRBJ1-1, with D perhaps matching TRBD1 (6 bases). This CDR3 has 15 residues. Germline lookup yields CDR1 SGHRS and CDR2 YFSETQ. V was pared by 0 bases and J by 4 bases, with 13 bases between. The variable domain in full, completed from reference TRBV5-1 and TRBJ1-1, reads KAGVTQTPRYLIKTRGQQVTLSCSPISGHRSVSWYQQTPGQGLQFLFEYFSETQRNKGNFPGRFSGRQFSNSRSEMNVSTLELGDSALYLCASSLVWDKGTEAFFGQGTRLTVV.

In this sample, this clonotype turned up a few times. This CDR3 is CASSFRGQDPYEQYV. In DNA, the CDR3 is TGTGCCAGCAGTTTTCGGGGACAGGACCCCTACGAGCAGTACGTC. This chain uses TRBV27 with TRBJ2-7; the match to TRBD1 covers 8 bases. Trimming cost V 3 bases and J 2 bases; bases outside gene matches: 6. The CDR3 covers 15 residues. Germline CDR1 and CDR2: MNHEY and SMNVEV (reference sequence).

The CDR3 sequence: CASSQSGNERTTEAFF. DNA for the CDR3: TGTGCCAGCTCGCAATCAGGGAACGAACGGACGACTGAAGCTTTCTTT. This sequence joins TRBV18 and TRBJ1-1; D may be TRBD1 (5 bases). This CDR3 is 16 amino acids long. The germline CDR1 and CDR2 sequences are KGHSH and LQKENI. The ends were cut back, 6 bases at V and 5 bases at J, with 22 bases in the middle.

This clonotype was seen ten or more times. This chain links TRBV9 with TRBJ2-5, with D hard to call. The CDR3 sequence is 14 residues long. Trimming took 0 bases from V and 5 from J, leaving 11 bases between them. The germline CDR1 and CDR2 sequences are SGDLS and YYNGEE. The CDR3 loop is CASSVEAGRETQYF. In DNA form, the CDR3 reads TGTGCCAGCAGCGTAGAAGCCGGGCGCGAGACCCAGTACTTC.

This clonotype was counted only a few times. A read error may account for a junction end that differs from germline. This chain joins TRBV4-1 and TRBJ1-4; weak D call: TRBD1 (6 bases). CDR1 is MGHRA, CDR2 YSYEKL, per germline. The CDR3 runs 18 residues. The CDR3 here is CASSLGRGASGANGKLFF. The CDR3 DNA reads as TGCGCCAGCAGCCTTGGTAGGGGGGCGTCGGGAGCTAATGGAAAACTGTTTTTT.

This clonotype was found many times. The V and J genes are TRBV28 and TRBJ2-1; 9 bases fit TRBD1. Germline CDR1 MDHEN, CDR2 SYDVKM. The CDR3 runs to 15 residues. The junction had 7 bases not matched to a gene; V was cut back by 6 bases and J by 4 bases. CDR3 nucleotide sequence: TGTGCCAGCAGGGAGGGGACAGGGATGTACAATGAGCAGTTCTTC. Translated: CASREGTGMYNEQFF.

This clonotype was recorded at least ten times. The genes are TRBV18 and TRBJ1-4; D is unclear. In germline, CDR1 is KGHSH, CDR2 LQKENI. Trimming took 3 bases from V and 8 from J, leaving 7 bases between them. The CDR3 contains 12 residues. The CDR3 sequence is CASSPGPEKLFF. The CDR3 nucleotides are TGTGCCAGCTCACCCGGACCCGAAAAACTGTTTTTT. The whole variable domain, filled in from reference TRBV18 and TRBJ1-4, reads NAGVMQNPRHLVRRRGQEARLRCSPMKGHSHVYWYRQLPEEGLKFMVYLQKENIIDESGMPKERFSAEFPKEGPSILRIQQVVRGDSAAYFCASSPGPEKLFFGSGTQLSVL.

There are many counts of this clonotype. The rearrangement uses TRBV20-1 and TRBJ2-5; 11 positions match TRBD2. CDR1 and CDR2 from the germline V gene are DFQATT and SNEGSKA (reference sequence). Unmatched junction bases numbered 17, after V lost 0 bases and J lost 5 bases. CDR3 size: 19 residues. CDR3 nucleotides: TGCAGTGCTAGAGATCGAGGGACTAGCGGAGTATGGGGGTTGGAGACCCAGTACTTC. Protein: CSARDRGTSGVWGLETQYF.